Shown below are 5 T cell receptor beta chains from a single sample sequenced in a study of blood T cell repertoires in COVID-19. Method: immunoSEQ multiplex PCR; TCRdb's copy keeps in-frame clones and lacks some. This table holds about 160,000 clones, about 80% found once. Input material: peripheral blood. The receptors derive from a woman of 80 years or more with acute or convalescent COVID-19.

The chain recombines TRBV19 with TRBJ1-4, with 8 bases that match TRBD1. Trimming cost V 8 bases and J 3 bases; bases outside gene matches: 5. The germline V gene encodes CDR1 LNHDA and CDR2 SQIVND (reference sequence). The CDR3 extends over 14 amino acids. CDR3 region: CASSWTGSNEKLFF. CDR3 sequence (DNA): TGTGCCAGTTCGTGGACAGGGTCTAATGAAAAACTGTTTTTT.

CDR3 bases: TGTGCCAGCACCCACGGACAGGGGGTGACTGAAGCTTTCTTT. This encodes CASTHGQGVTEAFF. The chain combines TRBV27 with TRBJ1-1; 10 nucleotides match TRBD1. The CDR3 loop spans 14 amino acids. Germline V gene data show CDR1 as MNHEY and CDR2 as SMNVEV (reference sequence). The J segment lost 5 bases and the V segment lost 7 bases, leaving 7 bases of the junction unmatched.

The CDR3 DNA reads as TGTGCCTGGCACGTTCAGGGATTGGGGACCCAGTACTTC. It translates to CAWHVQGLGTQYF. The chain is built from TRBV30 and TRBJ2-5; possible D gene TRBD1, 5 bases. The CDR3 length is 13 residues. V dropped 5 bases and J dropped 7 bases, with 17 bases sitting between them. CDR1 and CDR2 from the germline V gene are GTSNPN and SVGIG (reference sequence).

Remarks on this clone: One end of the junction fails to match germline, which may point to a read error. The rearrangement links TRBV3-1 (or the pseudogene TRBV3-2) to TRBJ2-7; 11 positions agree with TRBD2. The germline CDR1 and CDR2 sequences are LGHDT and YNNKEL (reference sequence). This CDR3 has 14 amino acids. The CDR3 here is CASSQKLAGVEKYF. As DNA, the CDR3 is TGTGCCAGCAGCCAAAAACTAGCGGGAGTCGAGAAGTACTTC.

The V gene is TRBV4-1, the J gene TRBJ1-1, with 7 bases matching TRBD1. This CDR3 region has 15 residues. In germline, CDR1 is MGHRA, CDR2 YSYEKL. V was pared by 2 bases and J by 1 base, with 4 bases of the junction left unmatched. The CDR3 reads CASSQQGEANTEAFF. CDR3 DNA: TGCGCCAGCAGCCAACAGGGGGAGGCGAACACTGAAGCTTTCTTT.